Listed here are 32 T cell receptor beta chains from one sample, sequenced in a study of cytomegalovirus exposure and HLA in healthy donors (dated by TCRdb to the late 2010s). Library preparation was by the immunoSEQ multiplex PCR assay. For the multiplex PCR, a mixture combining 60 forward primers for TCR Vbeta segments and 13 reverse primers for TCR Jbeta segments was used. Not all clones reach the TCRdb copy of this immuneACCESS table, which keeps in-frame sequences only. Checked studies attribute under half of the gap to unresolved V genes and leave the rest unexplained. Counted in this sample were under 250,000 clones; under 85% of them appeared once. The leading ten clones occupy more than 8.5% of the sample. The specimen was PBMCs. These receptors were collected from a woman aged 45-60 years in good health and CMV-seropositive.

As DNA, the CDR3 is TGTGCCAGCTCACCACCGGGAAGGGGCTCCTACAATGAGCAGTTCTTC. As protein: CASSPPGRGSYNEQFF. The rearrangement uses TRBV18 and TRBJ2-1, with D maybe TRBD1 (5 bases). Trimming stripped 0 bases from V and 0 bases from J, with 9 bases between. The CDR3 loop spans 16 amino acids. CDR1 is KGHSH and CDR2 is LQKENI in the germline V gene.

The chain combines TRBV7-9 with TRBJ2-5; D is possibly TRBD1 (5 bases). Germline-derived CDR1 and CDR2 are SEHNR and FQNEAQ (reference sequence). The CDR3 spans 14 residues. With 6 bases removed from V and 0 bases from J, the gap between germline ends came to 11 bases. The CDR3 protein is CASRVPTDQETQYF. The CDR3 DNA reads TGTGCCAGCAGGGTACCGACAGACCAAGAGACCCAGTACTTC. Full variable domain (missing parts from reference TRBV7-9 and TRBJ2-5): DTGVSQNPRHKITKRGQNVTFRCDPISEHNRLYWYRQTLGQGPEFLTYFQNEAQLEKSRLLSDRFSAERPKGSFSTLEIQRTEQGDSAMYLCASRVPTDQETQYFGPGTRLLVL.

This clone was detected only a few times. This sequence joins TRBV21-1 and TRBJ1-2; the table's D call of TRBD1 was not tested on the DNA. TRBV21-1 is described as a pseudogene. The CDR3 is 16 residues long. CDR3 sequence: CASSKVAFPPDYGYTF. Written as DNA, the CDR3 is TGTGCCAGCAGCAAAGTGGCATTCCCGCCTGACTATGGCTACACCTTC.

This clone was seen a handful of times. The CDR3 sequence: CASSGQGMSGYTF. DNA of the CDR3: TGTGCCAGCAGTGGTCAGGGGATGTCTGGCTACACCTTC. This chain uses TRBV2 with TRBJ1-2; tentatively, D is TRBD1 (6 bases). CDR1 SNHLY and CDR2 FYNNEI come from the germline V gene. The ends were cut back, 4 bases at V and 7 bases at J, with 13 bases in the middle. The CDR3 has 13 residues.

CDR3 protein: CASSPRGGPDEQYF. The CDR3 DNA sequence: TGTGCCAGCAGCCCCCGTGGAGGGCCCGACGAGCAGTACTTC. V usage is TRBV9 and J usage is TRBJ2-7; TRBD2 might be the D (6 bases). The CDR3 has 14 amino acids. CDR1 and CDR2 (germline): SGDLS, YYNGEE. V was pared by 4 bases and J by 5 bases, with 16 bases between.

This chain connects TRBV18 to TRBJ1-4, with 8 bases lining up with TRBD1. The CDR3 is 19 amino acids. V lost 3 bases, J lost 5 bases, and 17 bases stayed unmatched. The germline gives CDR1 KGHSH, CDR2 LQKENI. In DNA form, the CDR3 reads TGTGCCAGCTCACCTGATCGTTTGGGGCCGGACAGGGTAAATGAAAAACTGTTTTTT. Residues: CASSPDRLGPDRVNEKLFF.

This sequence joins TRBV9 and TRBJ1-5; D unclear. Per the germline V gene, CDR1 is SGDLS and CDR2 is YYNGEE. The CDR3 sequence is 11 residues long. V lost 4 bases to trimming and J lost 9 bases, with 8 bases between them. The CDR3, as DNA: TGTGCCAGCAGCCCTCGGTCGCCCCAGCATTTT. It codes for CASSPRSPQHF.

The genes are TRBV10-3 and TRBJ2-5; no clear D. V was pared by 1 base and J by 4 bases, with 19 bases between. The V gene's germline CDR1 is ENHRY and CDR2 SYGVKD. The CDR3 length is 17 residues. CDR3 region: CAISEYQVRIPGETQYF. CDR3 nucleotide sequence: TGTGCCATCAGTGAGTATCAAGTCCGGATACCGGGAGAGACCCAGTACTTC.

V and J are TRBV11-2 and TRBJ1-2; D unresolved. Looked up from germline, CDR1 is SGHAT and CDR2 is FQNNGV. This CDR3 comprises 13 residues. The V gene lost 5 bases and the J gene lost 8 bases, with 15 bases spanning the gap. The CDR3 here is CASSPDGLRGYTF. The CDR3 nucleotides are TGTGCCAGCAGCCCCGATGGGCTACGCGGCTACACCTTC.

The chain links TRBV11-2 to TRBJ1-1; unclear D gene. The CDR3 loop spans 16 amino acids. CDR1 SGHAT and CDR2 FQNNGV come from the germline V gene. The ends were cut back, 4 bases at V and 0 bases at J, with 15 bases in the middle. CDR3 sequence: CASSSHPSGLNTEAFF. The DNA for the CDR3 is TGTGCCAGCAGCTCACACCCCTCAGGCTTGAACACTGAAGCTTTCTTT. The full variable domain, with the rest looked up from reference TRBV11-2 and TRBJ1-1, is EAGVAQSPRYKIIEKRQSVAFWCNPISGHATLYWYQQILGQGPKLLIQFQNNGVVDDSQLPKDRFSAERLKGVDSTLKIQPAKLEDSAVYLCASSSHPSGLNTEAFFGQGTRLTVV.

This clone was seen once. J is TRBJ2-1 and V is TRBV10-3, with a possible D match to TRBD1 (6 bases). The V gene's germline CDR1 is ENHRY and CDR2 SYGVKD. The CDR3 contains 12 residues. Trimming took off 2 bases at V and 8 bases at J, with 7 bases between the two ends. The CDR3 region is CAISEGGDEQFF. The CDR3 coding sequence is TGTGCCATCAGTGAGGGGGGCGATGAGCAGTTCTTC.

The V call is TRBV10-3, the J call TRBJ2-3, with 9 bases aligning to TRBD2. CDR3 length equals 16 residues. Germline V CDR1 and CDR2: ENHRY, SYGVKD. Trimming took 0 bases from V and 0 from J; bases not matched to a gene: 1. CDR3 loop: CAISESREGSTDTQYF. Here the CDR3 DNA reads TGTGCCATCAGTGAGTCGCGGGAGGGGAGCACAGATACGCAGTATTTT.

The genes are TRBV7-3 and TRBJ2-3; TRBD1 agrees at 7 bases. This CDR3 contains 15 residues. The germline gives CDR1 SGHTA, CDR2 FQGTGA. Trimming cost V 5 bases and J 1 base; bases outside gene matches: 6. The CDR3: CASSVTGSGTDTQYF. The CDR3 region has the DNA TGTGCCAGCAGCGTGACAGGGTCGGGCACAGATACGCAGTATTTT.

The chain joins TRBV11-3 to TRBJ2-7; D is possibly TRBD2 (7 bases). CDR1 is SGHNT and CDR2 is YENEEA in the germline V gene. The length of the CDR3 is 14 residues. Trimming took 5 bases from V and 5 from J, leaving 16 bases between them. DNA of the CDR3: TGTGCCAGCAGCCCCAGGGAGGGGGGCCACGAGCAGTACTTC. This translates into CASSPREGGHEQYF.

The chain combines TRBV19 with TRBJ2-3; TRBD1 matches 8 bases. From germline, CDR1 is LNHDA and CDR2 SQIVND (reference sequence). With V trimmed by 6 bases and J by 2 bases, 4 bases remained unmatched. The CDR3 covers 14 residues. CDR3 amino acids: CASRPGQDTDTQYF. The CDR3 DNA sequence: TGTGCCAGTAGGCCGGGACAGGACACAGATACGCAGTATTTT.

The genes are TRBV30 and TRBJ2-1; 7 bases are shared with TRBD2. The ends lost 5 bases at V and 8 bases at J; junction bases unmatched: 6. Per the germline V gene, CDR1 is GTSNPN and CDR2 is SVGIG (reference sequence). The CDR3 length is 12 residues. The CDR3 loop is CAWGRGWYEQFF. The CDR3 DNA reads as TGTGCCTGGGGGCGGGGGTGGTATGAGCAGTTCTTC.

The chain uses TRBV28 and TRBJ2-3; 12 bases are shared with TRBD2. Germline V lookup: CDR1 MDHEN, CDR2 SYDVKM. V trimming: 6 bases; J trimming: 13 bases; junction bases outside the gene matches: 11. This CDR3 is built from 14 residues. CDR3 sequence: CASSTSGGTAGEYF. CDR3 nucleotide sequence: TGTGCCAGCAGCACTAGCGGGGGGACCGCGGGGGAGTATTTT.

The rearrangement uses TRBV9 and TRBJ1-2; no clear D gene. Per germline, CDR1 SGDLS and CDR2 YYNGEE. V shed 0 bases and J shed 8 bases, with 14 bases lying between them. This CDR3 has 14 amino acids. CDR3 in amino acids: CASSVAYPAGGYTF. In DNA form, the CDR3 reads TGTGCCAGCAGCGTAGCCTACCCGGCAGGCGGCTACACCTTC. Complete variable domain (other parts from reference TRBV9 and TRBJ1-2): DSGVTQTPKHLITATGQRVTLRCSPRSGDLSVYWYQQSLDQGLQFLIQYYNGEERAKGNILERFSAQQFPDLHSELNLSSLELGDSALYFCASSVAYPAGGYTFGSGTRLTVV.

The V call is TRBV30, the J call TRBJ1-1; D ambiguous. V lost 3 bases, J lost 1 base, and 18 bases lay in between. Per the germline V gene, CDR1 is GTSNPN and CDR2 is SVGIG (reference sequence). The CDR3 runs 16 residues. CDR3: CAWSHWADPRNTEAFF. In nucleotides, the CDR3 is TGTGCCTGGAGCCATTGGGCCGACCCCCGGAACACTGAAGCTTTCTTT.

The rearrangement joins TRBV6-1 to TRBJ2-7; a possible D gene is TRBD2 (6 bases). This CDR3 contains 15 residues. V was clipped by 2 bases and J by 7 bases, with 18 bases between them. Germline values: CDR1 MNHNS, CDR2 SASEGT. The chain's CDR3 is CASSEPGLRGLEQYF. CDR3 in DNA: TGTGCCAGCAGTGAACCGGGACTTCGGGGTTTAGAGCAGTACTTC.

The chain uses TRBV19 and TRBJ1-2; D gene uncertain. The CDR3 extends over 13 amino acids. Looked up from germline, CDR1 is LNHDA and CDR2 is SQIVND (reference sequence). V was trimmed by 3 bases and J by 2 bases, leaving 7 bases between them. CDR3 in DNA: TGTGCCAGTAGTATGACGGGGAACTATGGCTACACCTTC. Translating gives CASSMTGNYGYTF.

The rearrangement uses TRBV6-1 and TRBJ1-5; 7 bases are shared with TRBD1. Germline V gene data show CDR1 as MNHNS and CDR2 as SASEGT. CDR3 size: 14 residues. Germline trimming cut 5 bases from V and 7 bases from J; bases unmatched to any gene: 8. The chain's CDR3 is CASSSLRGPQPQHF. The CDR3 coding sequence is TGTGCCAGCAGTTCCTTGAGGGGGCCGCAGCCCCAGCATTTT.

This clone was recorded a few times. The J gene is TRBJ1-4, the V gene TRBV6-5; D possibly corresponds to TRBD1 (5 bases). CDR3 size: 14 residues. Germline CDR1 and CDR2: MNHEY and SVGAGI. V gave up 2 bases and J gave up 6 bases, with 10 bases separating them. CDR3 region: CASSYGEGDEKLFF. DNA of the CDR3: TGTGCCAGCAGTTACGGGGAAGGGGATGAAAAACTGTTTTTT.

The chain combines TRBV6-6 with TRBJ2-7, with D possibly TRBD1 on 5 matching bases. V was clipped by 5 bases and J by 2 bases, with 13 bases between them. The CDR3 loop spans 14 amino acids. Germline CDR1 reads MNHNY; CDR2 reads SVGAGI (reference sequence). CDR3 DNA sequence: TGTGCCAGCAGTCGTACCCAGGGAACCTACGAGCAGTACTTC. Residues: CASSRTQGTYEQYF.

The chain joins TRBV7-2 to TRBJ2-7; D might be TRBD2 (5 bases). Germline assignment: CDR1 SGHTA and CDR2 FQGNSA. The V gene lost 1 base and the J gene lost 1 base, with 14 bases spanning the gap. The CDR3 totals 16 residues. The DNA for the CDR3 is TGTGCCAGCAGCTTAGAGAACGGGGAAGTGTCCTACGAGCAGTACTTC. Protein product: CASSLENGEVSYEQYF.

V usage is TRBV28 and J usage is TRBJ1-2; weak D call: TRBD1 (6 bases). Per the germline V gene, CDR1 is MDHEN and CDR2 is SYDVKM. Trimming pared 6 bases from V and 2 bases from J, leaving 25 bases between. The CDR3 has 18 amino acids. The CDR3 DNA is TGTGCCAGCAGCCCCTCCGGTTCCAGGGACACCACCAACTATGGCTACACCTTC. Amino acid sequence: CASSPSGSRDTTNYGYTF.

The CDR3 here is CSVLFFTGSVPDEQYF. The CDR3, as DNA: TGCAGCGTCCTATTTTTTACAGGATCCGTTCCGGACGAGCAGTACTTC. This chain connects TRBV29-1 to TRBJ2-7; TRBD1 is a possible D gene (5 bases). Germline-derived CDR1 and CDR2 are SQVTM and ANQGSEA. Trimming removed 6 bases at V and 5 bases at J, with 26 bases between. CDR3 size: 16 residues.

The gene calls are TRBV2 and TRBJ1-1, with D unresolved. The CDR3 contains 13 residues. Germline V CDR1 and CDR2: SNHLY, FYNNEI. V was clipped by 3 bases and J by 4 bases, with 9 bases between them. The CDR3 coding sequence is TGTGCCAGCAGTGATGCAGGTATCACTGAAGCTTTCTTT. Translated: CASSDAGITEAFF.

CDR3 DNA sequence: TGTGCCAGCAGTGTTGCCCTAAGCAATCAGCCCCAGCATTTT. As protein: CASSVALSNQPQHF. The chain couples TRBV6-5 to TRBJ1-5; D is undetermined. The CDR3 is 14 residues long. Trimming took 5 bases from V and 1 from J, leaving 9 bases between them. From germline, CDR1 is MNHEY and CDR2 SVGAGI.

The chain carries TRBV6-4 and TRBJ2-7; weak D call: TRBD1 (6 bases). CDR1 is MRHNA and CDR2 is SNTAGT in the germline V gene. V shed 5 bases and J shed 1 base, with 12 bases lying between them. The CDR3 is 14 amino acids. CDR3 amino acids: CASSPDRFSYEQYF. The CDR3 DNA sequence: TGTGCCAGCAGTCCTGACAGGTTTTCCTACGAGCAGTACTTC.

The chain carries TRBV5-1 and TRBJ1-4; D possibly corresponds to TRBD1 (6 bases). Trimming pared 4 bases from V and 2 bases from J, leaving 15 bases between. CDR3 size: 16 residues. The germline gives CDR1 SGHRS, CDR2 YFSETQ. CDR3 sequence: CASSPSVGATNEKLFF. The CDR3 coding sequence is TGCGCCAGCAGCCCCAGTGTGGGGGCGACTAATGAAAAACTGTTTTTT.

The chain links TRBV6-1 to TRBJ2-3; D unclear. This CDR3 is built from 12 residues. Per the germline V gene, CDR1 is MNHNS and CDR2 is SASEGT. Between the trimmed V and J ends, which lost 10 bases and 2 bases, there was a span of 10 bases. In DNA, the CDR3 is TGTGCCAACCTAGAATACACAGATACGCAGTATTTT. Translating gives CANLEYTDTQYF.